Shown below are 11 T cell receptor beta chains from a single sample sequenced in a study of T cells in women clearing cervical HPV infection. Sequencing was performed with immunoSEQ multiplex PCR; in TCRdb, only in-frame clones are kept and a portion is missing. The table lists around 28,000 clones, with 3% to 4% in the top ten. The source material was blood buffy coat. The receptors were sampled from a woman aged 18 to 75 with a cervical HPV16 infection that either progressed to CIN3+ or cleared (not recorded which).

This CDR3 is CASSFLSGGSGEAFF. The sequenced CDR3 bases are TGCGCCAGCAGCTTTTTATCAGGGGGAAGCGGTGAA. The chain has TRBV5-1 and TRBJ1-1; 7 bases agree with TRBD1. The missing CDR3 end, 3 residues past where the read stops, is filled in from the germline J gene. The CDR3 contains 15 residues. In germline, CDR1 is SGHRS, CDR2 YFSETQ. Germline trimming cut 2 bases from V and 7 bases from J; bases unmatched to any gene: 11.

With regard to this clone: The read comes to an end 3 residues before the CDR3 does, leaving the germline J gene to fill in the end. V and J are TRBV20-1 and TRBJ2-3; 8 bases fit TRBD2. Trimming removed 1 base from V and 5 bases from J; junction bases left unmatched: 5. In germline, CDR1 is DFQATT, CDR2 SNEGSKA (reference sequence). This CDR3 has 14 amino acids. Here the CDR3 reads CSARAGGHLDTQYF. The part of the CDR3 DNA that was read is TGCAGTGCTAGAGCGGGGGGGCACCTAGATACG.

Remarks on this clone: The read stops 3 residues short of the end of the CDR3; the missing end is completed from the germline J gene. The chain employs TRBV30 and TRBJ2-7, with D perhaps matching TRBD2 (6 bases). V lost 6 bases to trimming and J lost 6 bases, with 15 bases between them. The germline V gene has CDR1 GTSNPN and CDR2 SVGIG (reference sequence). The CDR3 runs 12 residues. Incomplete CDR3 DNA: TGTGCCTGCTCGACGGGGGAATTCGAG. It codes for CACSTGEFE. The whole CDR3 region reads CACSTGEFEQYF.

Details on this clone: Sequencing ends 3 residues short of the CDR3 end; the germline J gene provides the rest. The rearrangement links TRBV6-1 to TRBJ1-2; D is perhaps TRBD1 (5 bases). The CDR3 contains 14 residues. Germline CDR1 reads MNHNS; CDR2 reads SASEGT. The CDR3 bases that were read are TGTGCCAGCAGTGATGTCTGGGGCAGCTACGAC. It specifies CASSDVWGSYD. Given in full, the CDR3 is CASSDVWGSYDYTF.

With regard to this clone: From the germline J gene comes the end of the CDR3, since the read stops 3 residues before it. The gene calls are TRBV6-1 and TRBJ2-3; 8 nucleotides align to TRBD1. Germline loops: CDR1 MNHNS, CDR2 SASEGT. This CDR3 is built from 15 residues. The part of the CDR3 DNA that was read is TGTGCCAGCAGTGGGGGACAGGTGTACCAAGAGACG. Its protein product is CASSGGQVYQET. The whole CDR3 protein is CASSGGQVYQETQYF.

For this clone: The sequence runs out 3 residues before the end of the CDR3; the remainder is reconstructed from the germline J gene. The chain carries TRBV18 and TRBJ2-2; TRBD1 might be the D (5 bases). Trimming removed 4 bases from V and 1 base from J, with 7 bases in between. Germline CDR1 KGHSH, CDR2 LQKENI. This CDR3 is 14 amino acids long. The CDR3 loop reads CASSLGQNTGELFF. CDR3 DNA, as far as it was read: TGTGCCAGCTCACTTGGACAGAACACCGGGGAG.

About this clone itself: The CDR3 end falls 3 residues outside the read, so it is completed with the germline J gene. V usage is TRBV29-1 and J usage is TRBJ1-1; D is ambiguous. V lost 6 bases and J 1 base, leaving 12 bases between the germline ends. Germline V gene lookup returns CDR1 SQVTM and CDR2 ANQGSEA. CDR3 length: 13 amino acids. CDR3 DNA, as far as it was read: TGCAGCGTACGCGGGGTGGCGAACACTGAA. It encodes CSVRGVANTE. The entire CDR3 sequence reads CSVRGVANTEAFF.

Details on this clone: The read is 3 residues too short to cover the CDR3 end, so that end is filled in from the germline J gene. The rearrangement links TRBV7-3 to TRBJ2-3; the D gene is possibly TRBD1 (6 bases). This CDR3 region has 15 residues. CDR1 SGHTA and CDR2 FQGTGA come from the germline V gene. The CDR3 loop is CASSLVAGAPQPQYF. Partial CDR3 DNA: TGTGCCAGCAGCTTAGTCGCAGGGGCTCCTCAGCCG.

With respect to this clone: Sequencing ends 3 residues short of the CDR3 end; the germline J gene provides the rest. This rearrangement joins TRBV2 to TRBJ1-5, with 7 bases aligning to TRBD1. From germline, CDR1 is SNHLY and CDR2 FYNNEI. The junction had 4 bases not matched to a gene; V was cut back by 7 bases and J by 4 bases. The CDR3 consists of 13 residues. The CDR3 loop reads CASNRDRNQPQHF. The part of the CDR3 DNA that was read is TGTGCCAGCAACCGGGACAGAAATCAGCCC. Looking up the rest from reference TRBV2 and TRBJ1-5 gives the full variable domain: EPEVTQTPSHQVTQMGQEVILRCVPISNHLYFYWYRQILGQKVEFLVSFYNNEISEKSEIFDDQFSVERPDGSNFTLKIRSTKLEDSAMYFCASNRDRNQPQHFGDGTRLSIL.

Here the CDR3 reads CASSSADKGDYGYTF. The CDR3 bases that were read are TGCGCCAGCAGCTCCGCGGACAAGGGTGACTATGGC. The chain couples TRBV5-1 to TRBJ1-2; TRBD1 might be the D (5 bases). The sequence runs out 3 residues before the end of the CDR3; the remainder is reconstructed from the germline J gene. Germline CDR1 is SGHRS and CDR2 is YFSETQ. V was clipped by 3 bases and J by 3 bases, with 15 bases between them. The length of the CDR3 is 15 residues. Full variable domain (outside the CDR3, taken from reference TRBV5-1 and TRBJ1-2): KAGVTQTPRYLIKTRGQQVTLSCSPISGHRSVSWYQQTPGQGLQFLFEYFSETQRNKGNFPGRFSGRQFSNSRSEMNVSTLELGDSALYLCASSSADKGDYGYTFGSGTRLTVV.

CDR3 protein: CASSEQGYEQYF. CDR3 DNA, as far as it was read: TGTGCCAGCAGTGAACAGGGGTACGAG. The chain recombines TRBV6-1 with TRBJ2-7; TRBD1 is a possible D gene (6 bases). The read ends 3 residues shy of where the CDR3 ends; the end is completed using the germline J gene. From germline, CDR1 is MNHNS and CDR2 SASEGT. CDR3 length equals 12 residues. The V gene lost 2 bases and the J gene lost 4 bases, with 6 bases spanning the gap.